The entry below gives a single T cell receptor beta chain sequence along with its context. The table lists this clone with a few counts. Its target antigen remains unknown. The read finishes 3 residues shy of the CDR3 end, and the germline J gene is used to complete it. The germline V gene supplies CDR1 WSHSY and CDR2 SAAADI. V is reduced by 4 bases and J by 7 bases, leaving a spacing of 10 bases between them. The CDR3 spans 13 residues, from the cysteine through the phenylalanine. Part of the CDR3 DNA is given, 30 bases translated from base 1. These data belong to a study of T cell clonality in common variable immunodeficiency (dated by TCRdb to 2015 to 2017). For sequencing, equivalent amounts of genomic DNA were input from CVID and control samples. For every sample, a 60 bp segment covering the rearranged TCRbeta CDR3 region was amplified and then sequenced. The immunoSEQ assay, a bias-corrected multiplex PCR combined with high-throughput sequencing, was used to amplify TCRbeta. The published analysis was carried out like this. Every unique nucleotide sequence was considered a clone and was annotated with V, D and J genes, copy number and frequency. Sequences were labeled productive if in frame, and non-productive if out of frame or containing stop codons. As previously described, Shannon's entropy was used to calculate clonality. The predicted amino acid sequences of productive clones were used to derive mean CDR3 Kyte-Doolittle hydropathy. Using the R hclust function, scaled V gene usage was clustered hierarchically with Manhattan distance and complete linkage. Sharing of clones by CDR3 amino acid sequence was evaluated through resampling of 12 repertoires per group over 100 rounds. The repertoires were searched for more than 65 published EBV-specific and some 250 published CMV-specific TCRbeta sequences. A couple of CVID samples that yielded fewer than 10,000 sequences were excluded from the analysis, so approximately 40 CVID repertoires were retained. TCRdb re-hosts the immuneACCESS table, in-frame sequences only. Its copies lack some clones; in the studies checked, an unresolved V gene accounts for under half of them, and the cause for the rest is not known. From that table come the V and J calls and clone size; the DNA was used to work out D and trimming. The data for this sample show around 81,000 clones, each detected more than once. The top ten hold 0.8% of the sample.

Both CVID patients and healthy controls were predominantly of Caucasian heritage. From each donor, roughly 4.5 to 8.5 ml of heparinized peripheral whole blood was collected. Genomic DNA from adults with common variable immune deficiency (CVID) and from healthy adult controls was the source for sequencing TCRbeta CDR3 repertoires. The control group comprised some 22 healthy adult volunteers, about 12 female and around ten male, aged about 23 to 75 years with a mean age of around 35. Diluted blood was density-centrifuged over Hypaque 1077 or Ficoll-Paque to isolate peripheral blood mononuclear cells. Unsorted mononuclear cells served as the source of genomic DNA, which was extracted either by Qiagen column purification or by a centrifugation-based method. What the study reported, not specific to this receptor: TCRbeta clonality was higher in CVID subjects than in healthy controls (t-test p = 0.018), and the increase was most characteristic of about a third of subjects. It was noted by the authors that sequencing of the repertoires of T cell subpopulations would be needed to clarify the cause of the increased clonality in CVID. Healthy controls shared more TCRbeta clones with each other than CVID subjects shared among themselves (p < 0.0001). Correlations between repertoire features and clinical complications were limited by patient heterogeneity within the CVID cohort. CVID TCRbeta sequences reportedly showed fewer deletions and N-nucleotide insertions and lacked highly modified clones with 13 or more V deletions. Despite equal DNA input, controls averaged approximately 82,000 unique sequences per sample versus about 30,000 in CVID samples.

This TCR was sampled from a person aged 18-70 years in good health. Sequenced material: peripheral blood mononuclear cells. The rearranged chain carries TRBV10-2 and TRBJ2-2; the D gene is perhaps TRBD1, on 6 matching bases. The CDR3 protein is CASSVLQGGELFF. The DNA read from the CDR3 is TGCGCCAGCAGTGTACTACAGGGCGGGGAG.